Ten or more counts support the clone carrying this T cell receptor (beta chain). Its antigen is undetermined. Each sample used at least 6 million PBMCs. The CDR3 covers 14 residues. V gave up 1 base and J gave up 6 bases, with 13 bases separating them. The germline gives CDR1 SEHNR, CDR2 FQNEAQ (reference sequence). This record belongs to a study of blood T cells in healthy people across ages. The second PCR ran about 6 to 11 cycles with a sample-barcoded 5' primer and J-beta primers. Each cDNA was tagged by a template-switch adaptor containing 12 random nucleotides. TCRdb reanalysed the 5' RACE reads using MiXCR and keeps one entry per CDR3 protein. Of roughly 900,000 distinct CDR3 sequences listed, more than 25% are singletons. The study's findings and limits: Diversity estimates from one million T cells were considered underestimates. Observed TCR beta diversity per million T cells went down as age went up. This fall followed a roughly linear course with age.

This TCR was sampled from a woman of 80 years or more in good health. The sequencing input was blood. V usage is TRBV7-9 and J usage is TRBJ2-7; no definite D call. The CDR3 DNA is TGTGCCAGCAGCTTAGAAGGCAGAGGATCCGAGCAGTACTTC. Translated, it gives CASSLEGRGSEQYF.